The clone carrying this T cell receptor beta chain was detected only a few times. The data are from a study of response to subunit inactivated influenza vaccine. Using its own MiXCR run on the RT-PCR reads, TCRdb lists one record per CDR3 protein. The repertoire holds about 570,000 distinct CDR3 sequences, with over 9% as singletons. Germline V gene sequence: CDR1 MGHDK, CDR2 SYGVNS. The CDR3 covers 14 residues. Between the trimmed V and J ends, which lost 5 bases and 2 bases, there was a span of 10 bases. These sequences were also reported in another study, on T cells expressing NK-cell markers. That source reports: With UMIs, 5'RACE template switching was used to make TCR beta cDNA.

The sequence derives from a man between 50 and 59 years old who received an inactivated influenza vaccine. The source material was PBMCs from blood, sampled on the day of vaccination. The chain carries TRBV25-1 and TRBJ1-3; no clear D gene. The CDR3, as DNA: TGTGCCAGCAGTCCAGGCTATACTGGAAACACCATATATTTT. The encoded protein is CASSPGYTGNTIYF.